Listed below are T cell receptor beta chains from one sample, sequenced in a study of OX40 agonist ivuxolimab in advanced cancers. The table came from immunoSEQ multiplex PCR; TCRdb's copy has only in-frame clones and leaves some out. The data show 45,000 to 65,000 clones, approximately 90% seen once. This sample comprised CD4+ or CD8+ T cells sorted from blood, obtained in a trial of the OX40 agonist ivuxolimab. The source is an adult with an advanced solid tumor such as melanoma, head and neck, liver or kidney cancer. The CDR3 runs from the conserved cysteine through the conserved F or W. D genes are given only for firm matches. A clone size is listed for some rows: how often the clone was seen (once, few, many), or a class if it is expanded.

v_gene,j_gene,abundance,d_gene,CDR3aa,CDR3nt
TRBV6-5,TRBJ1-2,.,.,CASSSAGDGYTF,TGTGCCAGCAGTTCGGCAGGGGATGGCTACACCTTC
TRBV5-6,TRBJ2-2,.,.,CASSLAVTGELFF,TGTGCCAGCAGCTTGGCCGTGACCGGGGAGCTGTTTTTT
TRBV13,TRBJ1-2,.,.,CASSLHGVGYGYTF,TGTGCCAGCAGCTTACACGGGGTGGGGTATGGCTACACCTTC
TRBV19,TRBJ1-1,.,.,CASSIGTRGSTEAFF,TGTGCCAGTAGTATAGGGACCAGGGGTAGCACTGAAGCTTTCTTT
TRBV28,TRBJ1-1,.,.,CASSFRALNTEAFF,TGTGCCAGCAGTTTCAGGGCGCTGAACACTGAAGCTTTCTTT
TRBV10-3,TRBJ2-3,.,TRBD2,CAIERGGSTDTQYF,TGTGCCATCGAGCGGGGGGGTAGCACAGATACGCAGTATTTT
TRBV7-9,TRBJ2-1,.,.,CASSLLLGSYNEQFF,TGTGCCAGCAGCCTTCTATTGGGCTCCTACAATGAGCAGTTCTTC
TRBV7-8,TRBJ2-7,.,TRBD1,CASRTGTGEEQYF,TGTGCCAGCAGGACCGGGACAGGGGAGGAGCAGTACTTC
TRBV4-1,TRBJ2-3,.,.,CASRHLTDTQYF,TGCGCCAGCAGACACCTGACAGATACGCAGTATTTT
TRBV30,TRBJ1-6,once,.,CAFGLVKGNSPLHF,TGTGCTTTCGGACTGGTAAAGGGAAATTCACCCCTCCACTTT
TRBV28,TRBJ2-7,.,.,CASSLHFRTLSSYEQYF,TGTGCCAGCAGTCTACACTTTAGGACACTAAGCTCCTACGAGCAGTACTTC
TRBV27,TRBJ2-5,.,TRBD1,CASSIDRDETQYF,TGTGCCAGCAGTATAGACAGGGATGAGACCCAGTACTTC
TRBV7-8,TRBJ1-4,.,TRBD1,CASSLVGGATNEKLFF,TGTGCCAGCAGCTTAGTAGGGGGCGCAACTAATGAAAAACTGTTTTTT
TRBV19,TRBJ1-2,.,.,CASSMGTAYGYTF,TGTGCCAGTAGTATGGGAACAGCCTATGGCTACACCTTC
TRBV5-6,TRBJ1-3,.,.,CASTYREGVTGNTIYF,TGTGCCAGCACCTACAGGGAGGGGGTAACAGGAAACACCATATATTTT
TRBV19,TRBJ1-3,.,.,CASSIGFPIGGNTIYF,TGTGCCAGTAGTATAGGGTTCCCGATCGGTGGAAACACCATATATTTT
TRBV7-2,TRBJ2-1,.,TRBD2,CASSSSGRAHEQFF,TGTGCCAGCAGCTCTAGCGGGAGGGCCCACGAGCAGTTCTTC
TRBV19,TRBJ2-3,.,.,CASSIGVDSSTDTQYF,TGTGCCAGTAGTATAGGCGTAGACAGTAGCACAGATACGCAGTATTTT
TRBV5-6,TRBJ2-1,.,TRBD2,CASSLGLAGGLGEQFF,TGTGCCAGCAGCTTGGGACTAGCGGGGGGGCTCGGTGAGCAGTTCTTC
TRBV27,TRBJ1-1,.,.,CASSSQGFITEAFF,TGTGCCAGCAGTTCCCAGGGGTTTATCACTGAAGCTTTCTTT
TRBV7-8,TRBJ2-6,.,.,CASSLGIGQLVSGANVLTF,TGTGCCAGCAGCTTAGGCATAGGACAGCTCGTCTCTGGGGCCAACGTCCTGACTTTC
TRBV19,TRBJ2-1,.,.,CASKSYNEQFF,TGTGCCAGTAAGTCCTACAATGAGCAGTTCTTC
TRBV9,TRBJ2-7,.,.,CASSSGSSYEQYF,TGTGCCAGCAGCTCAGGGAGCTCCTACGAGCAGTACTTC
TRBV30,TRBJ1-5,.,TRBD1,CAWSRGQGNQPQHF,TGTGCCTGGAGTCGGGGACAGGGTAATCAGCCCCAGCATTTT
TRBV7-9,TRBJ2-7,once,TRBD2,CASSLVGGSHEQYF,TGTGCCAGCAGCTTAGTGGGGGGGTCGCACGAGCAGTACTTC
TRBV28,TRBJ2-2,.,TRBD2,CASSLGRVGELFF,TGTGCCAGCAGTTTGGGGAGGGTCGGGGAGCTGTTTTTT
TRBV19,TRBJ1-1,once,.,CATTKRSLMNTEAFF,TGTGCCACAACCAAACGGAGCCTCATGAACACTGAAGCTTTCTTT
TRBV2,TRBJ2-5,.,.,CASSEAAQSQETQYF,TGTGCCAGCAGTGAAGCAGCGCAGTCTCAAGAGACCCAGTACTTC
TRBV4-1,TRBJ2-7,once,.,CASSPAISYEQYF,TGCGCCAGCAGCCCTGCGATTAGCTACGAGCAGTACTTC